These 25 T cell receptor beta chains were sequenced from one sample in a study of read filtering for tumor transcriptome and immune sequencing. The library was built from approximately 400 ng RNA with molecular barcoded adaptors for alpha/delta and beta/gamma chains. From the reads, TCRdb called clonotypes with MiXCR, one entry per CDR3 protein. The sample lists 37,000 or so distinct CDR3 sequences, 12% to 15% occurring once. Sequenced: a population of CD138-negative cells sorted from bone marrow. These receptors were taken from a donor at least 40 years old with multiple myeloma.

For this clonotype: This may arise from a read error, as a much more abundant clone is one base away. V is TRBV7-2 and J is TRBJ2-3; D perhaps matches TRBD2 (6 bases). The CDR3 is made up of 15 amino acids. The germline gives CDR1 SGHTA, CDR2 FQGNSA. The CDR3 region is CAGSLDVRGIGTQYF. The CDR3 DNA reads TGTGCCGGCAGCTTAGACGTTCGCGGGATCGGTACGCAGTATTTT.

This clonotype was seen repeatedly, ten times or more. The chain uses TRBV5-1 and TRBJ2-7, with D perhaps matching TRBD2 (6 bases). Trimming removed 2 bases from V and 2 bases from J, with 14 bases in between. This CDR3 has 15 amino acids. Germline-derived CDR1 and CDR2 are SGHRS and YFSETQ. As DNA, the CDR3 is TGCGCCAGCAGCTTTTTCGGGGGAGCCACCTACGAGCAGTACTTC. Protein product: CASSFFGGATYEQYF.

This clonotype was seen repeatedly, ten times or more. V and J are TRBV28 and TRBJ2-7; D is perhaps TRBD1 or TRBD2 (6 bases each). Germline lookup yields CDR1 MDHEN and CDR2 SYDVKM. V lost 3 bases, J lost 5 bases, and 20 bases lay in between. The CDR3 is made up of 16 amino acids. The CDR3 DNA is TGTGCCAGCAGTTTCAGACGGGGGCGGGAAGGGGACGAGCAGTACTTC. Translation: CASSFRRGREGDEQYF. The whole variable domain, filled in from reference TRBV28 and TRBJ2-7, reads DVKVTQSSRYLVKRTGEKVFLECVQDMDHENMFWYRQDPGLGLRLIYFSYDVKMKEKGDIPEGYSVSREKKERFSLILESASTNQTSMYLCASSFRRGREGDEQYFGPGTRLTVT.

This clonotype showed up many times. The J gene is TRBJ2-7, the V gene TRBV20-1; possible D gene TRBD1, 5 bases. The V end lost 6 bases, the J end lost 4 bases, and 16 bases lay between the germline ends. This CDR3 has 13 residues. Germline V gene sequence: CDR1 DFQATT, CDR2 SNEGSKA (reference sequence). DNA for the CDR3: TGCAGTGCCCATGCGACAGCCACTTACGAGCAGTACTTC. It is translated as CSAHATATYEQYF.

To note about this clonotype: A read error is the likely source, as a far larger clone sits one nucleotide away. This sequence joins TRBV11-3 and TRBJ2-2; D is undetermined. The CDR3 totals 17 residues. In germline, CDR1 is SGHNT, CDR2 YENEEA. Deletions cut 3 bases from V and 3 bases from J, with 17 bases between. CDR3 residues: CASSFPTGPVDTGELFF. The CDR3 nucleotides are TGTGCCAGCAGCTTCCCCACTGGGCCAGTCGACACCGGGGAGCTGTTTTTT.

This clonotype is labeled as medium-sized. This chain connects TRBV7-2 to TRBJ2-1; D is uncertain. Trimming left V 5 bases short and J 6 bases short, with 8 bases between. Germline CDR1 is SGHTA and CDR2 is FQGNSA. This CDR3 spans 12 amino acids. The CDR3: CASSPPSNEQFF. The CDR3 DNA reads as TGTGCCAGCAGCCCCCCCTCCAATGAGCAGTTCTTC.

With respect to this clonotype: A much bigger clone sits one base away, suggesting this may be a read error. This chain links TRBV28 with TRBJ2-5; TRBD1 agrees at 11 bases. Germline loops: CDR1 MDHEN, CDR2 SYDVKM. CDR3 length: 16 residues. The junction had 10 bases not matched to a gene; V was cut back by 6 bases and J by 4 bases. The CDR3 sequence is CASREMGQGVRETQYF. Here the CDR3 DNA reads TGTGCCAGCAGGGAGATGGGACAGGGGGTTAGAGAGACCCAGTACTTC.

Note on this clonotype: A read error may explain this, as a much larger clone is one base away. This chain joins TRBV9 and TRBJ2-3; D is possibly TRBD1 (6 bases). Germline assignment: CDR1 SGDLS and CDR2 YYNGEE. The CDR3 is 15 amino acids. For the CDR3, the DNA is TGTGCCTGCAGCGTGGCCGGGACAAGGGCAGATACGCAGTATTTT. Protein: CACSVAGTRADTQYF.

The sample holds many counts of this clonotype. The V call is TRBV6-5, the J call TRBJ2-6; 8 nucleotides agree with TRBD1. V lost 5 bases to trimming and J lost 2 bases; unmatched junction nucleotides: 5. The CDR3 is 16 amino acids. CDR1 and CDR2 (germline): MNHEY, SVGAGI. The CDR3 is CASSTRTGTGANVLTF. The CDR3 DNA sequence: TGTGCCAGCAGTACCCGGACAGGGACTGGGGCCAACGTCCTGACTTTC.

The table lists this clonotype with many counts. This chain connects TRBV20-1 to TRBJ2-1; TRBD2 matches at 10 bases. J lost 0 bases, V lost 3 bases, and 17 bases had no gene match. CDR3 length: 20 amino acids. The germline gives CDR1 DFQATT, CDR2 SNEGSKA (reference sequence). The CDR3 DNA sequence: TGCAGTGCTAGGCCGCTCCGGGACCAGCGGGAGGGCTCCTCCTACAATGAGCAGTTCTTC. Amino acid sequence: CSARPLRDQREGSSYNEQFF.

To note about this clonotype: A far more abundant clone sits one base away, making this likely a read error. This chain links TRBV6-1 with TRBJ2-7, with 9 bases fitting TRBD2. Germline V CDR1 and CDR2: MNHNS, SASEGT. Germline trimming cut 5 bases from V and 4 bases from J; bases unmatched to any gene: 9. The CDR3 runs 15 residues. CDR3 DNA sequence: TGTGCCAGCAGTCACGGCCTAGCGGGGAGTTACGAGCAGTACTTC. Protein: CASSHGLAGSYEQYF.

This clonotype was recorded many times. The CDR3 DNA is TGTGCCACCAGCGGCCCGACAGACAATGAGCAGTTCTTC. Translated: CATSGPTDNEQFF. V gene TRBV24-1 combines with J gene TRBJ2-1; D is possibly TRBD1 (5 bases). The CDR3 loop spans 13 amino acids. CDR1 and CDR2 from the germline V gene are KGHDR and SFDVKD. The V gene lost 7 bases and the J gene lost 5 bases, with 11 bases spanning the gap.

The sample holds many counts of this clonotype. Written as DNA, the CDR3 is TGTGCCAGCAGCCCGTGGGGCCTCTCTGGGGCCAACGTCCTGACTTTC. It codes for CASSPWGLSGANVLTF. The V gene is TRBV7-9, the J gene TRBJ2-6; tentative D call: TRBD1 (5 bases). The germline gives CDR1 SEHNR, CDR2 FQNEAQ (reference sequence). CDR3 size: 16 residues. V gave up 5 bases and J gave up 0 bases, with 11 bases separating them.

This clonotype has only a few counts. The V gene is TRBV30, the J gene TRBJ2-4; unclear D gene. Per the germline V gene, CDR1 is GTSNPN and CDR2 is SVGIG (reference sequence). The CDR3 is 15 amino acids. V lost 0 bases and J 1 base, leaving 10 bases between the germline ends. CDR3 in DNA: TGTGCCTGGAGTGTACGAAGAGATGCCAAAAACATTCAGTACTTC. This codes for CAWSVRRDAKNIQYF.

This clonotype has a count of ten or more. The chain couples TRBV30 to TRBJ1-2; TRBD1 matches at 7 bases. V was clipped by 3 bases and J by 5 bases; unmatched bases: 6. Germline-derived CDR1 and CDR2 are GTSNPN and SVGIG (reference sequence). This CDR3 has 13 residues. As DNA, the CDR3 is TGTGCCTGGAGCCGGGACAGAACTTATGGCTACACCTTC. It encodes CAWSRDRTYGYTF.

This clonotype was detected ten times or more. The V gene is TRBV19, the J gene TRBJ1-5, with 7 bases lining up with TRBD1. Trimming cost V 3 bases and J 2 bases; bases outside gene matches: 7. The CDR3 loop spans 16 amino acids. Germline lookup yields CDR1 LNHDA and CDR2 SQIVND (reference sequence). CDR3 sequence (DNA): TGTGCCAGTAGTATCGAGGGGGCGGGTGGCAATCAGCCCCAGCATTTT. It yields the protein CASSIEGAGGNQPQHF.

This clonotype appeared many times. Written as DNA, the CDR3 is TGTGCCAGCAGCCCCCCGCGGGGCAGGGAAAACACAGAGTCCTACGAGCAGTACTTC. It yields the protein CASSPPRGRENTESYEQYF. This rearrangement joins TRBV7-9 to TRBJ2-7; weak D call: TRBD2 (6 bases). V dropped 5 bases and J dropped 1 base, with 27 bases sitting between them. This CDR3 is 19 amino acids long. Germline assignment: CDR1 SEHNR and CDR2 FQNEAQ (reference sequence).

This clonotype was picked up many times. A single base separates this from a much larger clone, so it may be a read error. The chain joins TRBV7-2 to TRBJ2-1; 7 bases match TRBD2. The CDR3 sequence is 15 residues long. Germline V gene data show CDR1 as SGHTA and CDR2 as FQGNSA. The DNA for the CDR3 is TGTGCCAGCAGCTTGGTGAGCGGGACCTACAATGGGCAGTTCTTC. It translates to CASSLVSGTYNGQFF.

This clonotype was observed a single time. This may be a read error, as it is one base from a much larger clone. The CDR3 DNA follows: TGCAGCGTTGAAGATCGCGGGGGCGAGCAGTACTTC. Translation: CSVEDRGGEQYF. J is TRBJ2-7 and V is TRBV29-1; 7 positions agree with TRBD2. Trimming took 0 bases from V and 6 from J; bases not matched to a gene: 2. The germline V gene encodes CDR1 SQVTM and CDR2 ANQGSEA. This CDR3 region has 12 residues.

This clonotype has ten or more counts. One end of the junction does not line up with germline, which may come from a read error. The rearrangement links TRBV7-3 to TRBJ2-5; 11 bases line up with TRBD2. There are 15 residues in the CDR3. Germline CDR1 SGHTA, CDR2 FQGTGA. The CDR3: CASSLTSGRGETQYF. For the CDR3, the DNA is TGTGCCAGCAGTTTAACTAGCGGGAGAGGCGAGACCCAGTACTTC. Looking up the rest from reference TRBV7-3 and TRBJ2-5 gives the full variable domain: GAGVSQTPSNKVTEKGKYVELRCDPISGHTALYWYRQSLGQGPEFLIYFQGTGAADDSGLPNDRFFAVRPEGSVSTLKIQRTERGDSAVYLCASSLTSGRGETQYFGPGTRLLVL.

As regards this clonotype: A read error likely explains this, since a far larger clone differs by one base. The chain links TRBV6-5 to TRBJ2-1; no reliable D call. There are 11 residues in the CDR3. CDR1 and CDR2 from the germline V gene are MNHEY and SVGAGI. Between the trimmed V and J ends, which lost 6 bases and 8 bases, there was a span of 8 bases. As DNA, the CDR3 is TGTGCCAGCAGCCAGTTATATGAGCAGTTCTTC. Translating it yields CASSQLYEQFF.

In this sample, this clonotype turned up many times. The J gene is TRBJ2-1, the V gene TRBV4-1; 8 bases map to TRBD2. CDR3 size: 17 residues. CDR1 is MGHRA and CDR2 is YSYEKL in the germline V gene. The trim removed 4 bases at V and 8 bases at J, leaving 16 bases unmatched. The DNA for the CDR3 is TGCGCCAGCAGCCCAAAAAGATCCCGGGAGGGCCTACATGAGCAGTTCTTC. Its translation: CASSPKRSREGLHEQFF.

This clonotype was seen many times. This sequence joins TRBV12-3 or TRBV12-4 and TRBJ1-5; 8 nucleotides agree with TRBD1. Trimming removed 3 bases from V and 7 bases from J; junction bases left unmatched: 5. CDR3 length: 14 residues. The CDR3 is CASSFGQGAQPQHF. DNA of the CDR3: TGTGCCAGCAGTTTTGGGCAGGGGGCCCAGCCCCAGCATTTT.

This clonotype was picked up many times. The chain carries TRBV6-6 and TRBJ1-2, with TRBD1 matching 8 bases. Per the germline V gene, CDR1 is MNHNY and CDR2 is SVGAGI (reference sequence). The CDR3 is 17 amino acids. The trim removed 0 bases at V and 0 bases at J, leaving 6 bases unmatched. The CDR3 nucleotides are TGTGCCAGCAGTTACTCGCATTGGGACAGGCCTAACTATGGCTACACCTTC. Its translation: CASSYSHWDRPNYGYTF.

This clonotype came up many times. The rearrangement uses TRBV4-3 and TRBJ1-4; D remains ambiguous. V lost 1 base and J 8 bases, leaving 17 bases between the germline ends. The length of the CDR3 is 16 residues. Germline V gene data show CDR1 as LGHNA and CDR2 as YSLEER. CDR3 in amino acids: CASSQGPAGSGEKLFF. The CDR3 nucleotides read TGCGCCAGCAGCCAAGGTCCCGCAGGCTCGGGGGAAAAACTGTTTTTT.